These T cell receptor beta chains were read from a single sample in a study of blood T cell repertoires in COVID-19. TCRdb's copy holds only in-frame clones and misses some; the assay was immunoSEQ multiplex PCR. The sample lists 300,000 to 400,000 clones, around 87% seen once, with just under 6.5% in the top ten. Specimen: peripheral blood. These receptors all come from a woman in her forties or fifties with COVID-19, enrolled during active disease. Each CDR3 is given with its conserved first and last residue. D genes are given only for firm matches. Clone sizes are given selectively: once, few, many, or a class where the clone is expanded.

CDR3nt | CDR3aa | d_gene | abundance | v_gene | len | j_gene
TGTGCCTGGAGTACAGGGCGGAACACTGAAGCTTTCTTT | CAWSTGRNTEAFF | - | - | TRBV30 | 13 | TRBJ1-1
TGTGCCAGCAGCCCCCGGACAGGACCGTACCCTGAAGCTTTCTTT | CASSPRTGPYPEAFF | TRBD1 | - | TRBV5-4 | 15 | TRBJ1-1
TGTGCCAGCAGTTTAACTAGCGGGAGTCTCTACGAGCAGTACTTC | CASSLTSGSLYEQYF | TRBD2 | - | TRBV28 | 15 | TRBJ2-7
TGTGCCACCAGTCTCGACAGGGCTGGTGAAGCTTTCTTT | CATSLDRAGEAFF | TRBD1 | - | TRBV15 | 13 | TRBJ1-1
TGTGCCAGCAGCTCAAGACAGGAATGGACCTACGAGCAGTACTTC | CASSSRQEWTYEQYF | - | - | TRBV11-2 | 15 | TRBJ2-7
TGTGCCAGCAGTTTATCGAGTAGCGGGACTGAGACCCAGTACTTC | CASSLSSSGTETQYF | TRBD2 | - | TRBV27 | 15 | TRBJ2-5
TGTGCCAGCAGTCCCTCGGGCAATGAGCAGTTCTTC | CASSPSGNEQFF | - | - | TRBV27 | 12 | TRBJ2-1
TGTGCCAGCAGCCAAGATGGTTTCGGCGGGGAGCTGTTTTTT | CASSQDGFGGELFF | - | - | TRBV3-1/TRBV3-2 | 14 | TRBJ2-2
TGTGCCAGCAGTTACCCTCCCCCCCCCTACGAGCAGTACTTC | CASSYPPPPYEQYF | - | - | TRBV6-2/TRBV6-3 | 14 | TRBJ2-7
TGCGCCAGCAGCGGGGGGACTAGCGGGCGGGATAATGAGCAGTTCTTC | CASSGGTSGRDNEQFF | TRBD2 | - | TRBV5-1 | 16 | TRBJ2-1
TGTGCCAGCAGTCCCGGGACTCCTCTGACCCAGTACTTC | CASSPGTPLTQYF | - | - | TRBV12-3/TRBV12-4 | 13 | TRBJ2-5
TGTGCCAGCAGACCCGGACAGGGGGTGGGCGAGCAGTACTTC | CASRPGQGVGEQYF | TRBD1 | once | TRBV6-5 | 14 | TRBJ2-7
TGCGCCAGCAGTCTTAGCGGGAGTAACACCGGGGAGCTGTTTTTT | CASSLSGSNTGELFF | TRBD2 | - | TRBV5-1 | 15 | TRBJ2-2
TGTGCCAGTAGTGCCTCAGGGGCGGGTGGAAACACCATATATTTT | CASSASGAGGNTIYF | - | - | TRBV19 | 15 | TRBJ1-3
TGTGCCAGCAGCCCTAATAATAACTATGGCTACACCTTC | CASSPNNNYGYTF | - | - | TRBV7-2 | 13 | TRBJ1-2
TGCGCCAGCAGCCAAGAGTTAACAGGCGGGACTAGCGGGAGTCAGACCCAGTACTTC | CASSQELTGGTSGSQTQYF | TRBD2 | - | TRBV4-3 | 19 | TRBJ2-5
TGTGCCACCAGCAGATCCACTATCCGGCTAGCCGAGCAGTACTTC | CATSRSTIRLAEQYF | - | once | TRBV15 | 15 | TRBJ2-7
TGTGCCAGCAGGCTTGTACCGGGACAGGCGGTACATCAGCCCCAGCATTTT | CASRLVPGQAVHQPQHF | - | many | TRBV21-1 | 17 | TRBJ1-5
TGTGCCAGCAGCTTGGATAGGGGGAACACTGAAGCTTTCTTT | CASSLDRGNTEAFF | - | - | TRBV5-8 | 14 | TRBJ1-1
TGTGCCAGCAGCTTATGGAAGGGGCGGGAGGGAGGCGAGCAGTACTTC | CASSLWKGREGGEQYF | TRBD2 | - | TRBV11-2 | 16 | TRBJ2-7
TGTGCCAGCAGTCCCCCGGGACTAGCGGGAGAGAATGAGCAGTTCTTC | CASSPPGLAGENEQFF | TRBD2 | - | TRBV28 | 16 | TRBJ2-1
TGCAGCACCGGCTCATCGCGCCCACTGACAGTAGGGATCACGCAGTATTTT | CSTGSSRPLTVGITQYF | - | - | TRBV29-1 | 17 | TRBJ2-3
TGTGCCAGCAGCTCGAGGACAGACCGCTATGGCTACACCTTC | CASSSRTDRYGYTF | - | - | TRBV7-8 | 14 | TRBJ1-2
TGTGCCAGCAGCGTAGAGGGACAGGGGACCACTGAAGCTTTCTTT | CASSVEGQGTTEAFF | TRBD1 | - | TRBV9 | 15 | TRBJ1-1
TGTGCCAGCAGTCGATCACAGGGGGTAATGAACACTGAAGCTTTCTTT | CASSRSQGVMNTEAFF | TRBD1 | - | TRBV28 | 16 | TRBJ1-1
TGTGCCAGCAGTTTACGGGTGGAAGCTTTCTTT | CASSLRVEAFF | - | - | TRBV12-3/TRBV12-4 | 11 | TRBJ1-1
TGTGCCAGCACTCGTAGTTTGGGGACTAGCGGATACAATGAGCAGTTCTTC | CASTRSLGTSGYNEQFF | TRBD2 | - | TRBV4-2 | 17 | TRBJ2-1
TGTGCCTGGAGTGTACTTCAGGGGGCGAAGACCCAGTACTTC | CAWSVLQGAKTQYF | TRBD1 | - | TRBV30 | 14 | TRBJ2-5
TGTGCCAGCAGCCTGAAGGGGCGATATGGCTACACCTTC | CASSLKGRYGYTF | - | - | TRBV3-1/TRBV3-2 | 13 | TRBJ1-2
TGTGCCAGTAGTCCCCGCAGGGCCTATGGCTACACCTTC | CASSPRRAYGYTF | - | - | TRBV19 | 13 | TRBJ1-2
TGTGCCATCAATCAGGGATTAAATGAAAAACTGTTTTTT | CAINQGLNEKLFF | - | - | TRBV10-3 | 13 | TRBJ1-4
TGTGCCAGCAGCTTTCAGGGGCCGAGTAATTCACCCCTCCACTTT | CASSFQGPSNSPLHF | - | once | TRBV14 | 15 | TRBJ1-6
TGTGCCACCAGCAGAGAGAAGACTAGCGGAGTCGTTAACATTCAGTACTTC | CATSREKTSGVVNIQYF | TRBD2 | - | TRBV15 | 17 | TRBJ2-4
TGCGCCAGCTGCCTAGCGGAATTCACAGATACGCAGTATTTT | CASCLAEFTDTQYF | TRBD2 | - | TRBV5-1 | 14 | TRBJ2-3
TGTGCCAGCAGCTCCGGGAAAGAAGTCGGCTCACCCCTCCACTTT | CASSSGKEVGSPLHF | - | - | TRBV11-3 | 15 | TRBJ1-6
TGCGCCAGCAGCCAAGATCTCGGGAGGAACACCGGGGAGCTGTTTTTT | CASSQDLGRNTGELFF | - | few | TRBV4-1 | 16 | TRBJ2-2
TGTGCCAGCAGTTTCTATGTAGCGGGACCCTACAATGAGCAGTTCTTC | CASSFYVAGPYNEQFF | TRBD2 | - | TRBV6-4 | 16 | TRBJ2-1
TGTGCCAGCAGACGTCGCGGTAACGGAGATGAAAAACTGTTTTTT | CASRRRGNGDEKLFF | - | - | TRBV27 | 15 | TRBJ1-4
TGTGCCAGCAGCCCTCGAGGAGGGGGGGCGAACACTGAAGCTTTCTTT | CASSPRGGGANTEAFF | - | - | TRBV5-5 | 16 | TRBJ1-1
TGTGCCAGCAGCCCCCAGGGCGCGGGGACTGAAGCTTTCTTT | CASSPQGAGTEAFF | - | few | TRBV7-9 | 14 | TRBJ1-1
TGTGCCAGCAGCCTATCGAATAATTCACCCCTCCACTTT | CASSLSNNSPLHF | - | once | TRBV7-3 | 13 | TRBJ1-6
TGCGCCAGCAGCATGGGGACAGCTGGAAACACCATATATTTT | CASSMGTAGNTIYF | TRBD1 | few | TRBV5-1 | 14 | TRBJ1-3
TGTGCCATCAGTGAGTCGGGCGGGGCGAACACCGGGGAGCTGTTTTTT | CAISESGGANTGELFF | - | - | TRBV10-3 | 16 | TRBJ2-2
TGTGCCAGCACCACTAGCGGGAGCTCCTACAATGAGCAGTTCTTC | CASTTSGSSYNEQFF | TRBD2 | - | TRBV5-4 | 15 | TRBJ2-1
TGTGCCAGTAGTCCGGGACTAGGACTTCATGAGCAGTTCTTC | CASSPGLGLHEQFF | TRBD2 | once | TRBV19 | 14 | TRBJ2-1
TGTGCCAGCAGCCAAGAAGGTCCCGACAGCTCCTATAATTCACCCCTCCACTTT | CASSQEGPDSSYNSPLHF | - | - | TRBV14 | 18 | TRBJ1-6
TGTGCCAGCAGTTACCGGACAGGGTCCTTGAACACTGAAGCTTTCTTT | CASSYRTGSLNTEAFF | TRBD1 | - | TRBV6-5 | 16 | TRBJ1-1
TGTGCCAGCAGCGACAGGGGGGCCCAAGAGACCCAGTACTTC | CASSDRGAQETQYF | TRBD1 | - | TRBV2 | 14 | TRBJ2-5
TGTGCCATCAGTGAGGTACTCGCTGAAGCTTTCTTT | CAISEVLAEAFF | - | - | TRBV10-3 | 12 | TRBJ1-1
TGCAGCGTCGGGACTAGCGGGAGGAATGAGCAGTTCTTC | CSVGTSGRNEQFF | TRBD2 | - | TRBV29-1 | 13 | TRBJ2-1
TGCGCCAGCAGCTTGGTTGGTAGCGGGGAACATACGCAGTATTTT | CASSLVGSGEHTQYF | TRBD2 | - | TRBV5-1 | 15 | TRBJ2-3
TGTGCCAGCAGTTTATTTTTAGGAGGAAGTTTTAGCTACACCTTC | CASSLFLGGSFSYTF | - | - | TRBV28 | 15 | TRBJ1-2